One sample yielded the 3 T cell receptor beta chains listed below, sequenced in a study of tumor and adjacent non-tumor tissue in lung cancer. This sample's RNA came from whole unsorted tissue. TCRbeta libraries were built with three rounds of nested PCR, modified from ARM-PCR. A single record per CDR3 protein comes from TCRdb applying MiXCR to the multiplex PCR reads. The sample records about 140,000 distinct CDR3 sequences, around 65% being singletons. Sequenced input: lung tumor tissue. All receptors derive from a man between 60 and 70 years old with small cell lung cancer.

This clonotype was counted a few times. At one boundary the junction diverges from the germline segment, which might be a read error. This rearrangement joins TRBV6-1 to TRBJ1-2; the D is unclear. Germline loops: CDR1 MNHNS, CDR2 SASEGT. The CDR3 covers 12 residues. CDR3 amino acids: CASSELNYGYSF. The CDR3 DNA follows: TGTGCCAGCAGTGAACTTAACTATGGCTACAGCTTC.

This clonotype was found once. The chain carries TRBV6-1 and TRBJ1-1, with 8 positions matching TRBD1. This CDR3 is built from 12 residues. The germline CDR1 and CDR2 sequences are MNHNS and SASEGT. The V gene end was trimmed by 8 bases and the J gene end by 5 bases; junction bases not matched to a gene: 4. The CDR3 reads CASYRDRTEAFF. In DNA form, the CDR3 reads TGTGCCAGCTACCGGGACAGGACTGAAGCTTTCTTT.

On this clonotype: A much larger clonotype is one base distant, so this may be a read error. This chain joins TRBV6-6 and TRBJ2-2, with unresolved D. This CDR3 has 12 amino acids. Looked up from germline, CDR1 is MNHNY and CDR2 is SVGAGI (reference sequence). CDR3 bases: TGTGCCCGCAGCATGATCACCGGGGAGCTGTTTTTT. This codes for CARSMITGELFF.